This T cell receptor beta chain was identified during a study of graft-versus-host responses after intestinal transplantation. At the level of the study: Once they had received anti-thymocyte globulin induction, all recipients took tacrolimus and steroids for approximately 3 years.

Sequenced by immunoSEQ multiplex PCR; TCRdb stores in-frame clones only, minus some. The table has about 41,000 clones, approximately 96% seen once. Worth noting for this clone: Its antigen is not identified.

Study-wide points: In patients with graft-donor T cell macrochimerism, allograft graft-versus-host to host-versus-graft clonal ratios were high. Early declines in HvG clones that occurred post-transplant were associated with peak circulating GvH clone levels.

The J segment lost 0 bases and the V segment lost 1 base, leaving 9 bases of the junction unmatched. From germline, CDR1 is LGHNA and CDR2 YNFKEQ. This CDR3 contains 20 residues. The sample in question was unstimulated CD8+ T cells sorted from spleen or lymph node cells, obtained before transplant. This chain uses TRBV4-2 with TRBJ2-1; 13 bases are shared with TRBD2. This TCR derives from a human donor who was the organ donor for an intestinal transplant. CDR3 DNA: TGTGCCAGCAGCCAAGTTACCGGGACTAGCGGGGTAAGCTCCTACAATGAGCAGTTCTTC. The encoded protein is CASSQVTGTSGVSSYNEQFF.